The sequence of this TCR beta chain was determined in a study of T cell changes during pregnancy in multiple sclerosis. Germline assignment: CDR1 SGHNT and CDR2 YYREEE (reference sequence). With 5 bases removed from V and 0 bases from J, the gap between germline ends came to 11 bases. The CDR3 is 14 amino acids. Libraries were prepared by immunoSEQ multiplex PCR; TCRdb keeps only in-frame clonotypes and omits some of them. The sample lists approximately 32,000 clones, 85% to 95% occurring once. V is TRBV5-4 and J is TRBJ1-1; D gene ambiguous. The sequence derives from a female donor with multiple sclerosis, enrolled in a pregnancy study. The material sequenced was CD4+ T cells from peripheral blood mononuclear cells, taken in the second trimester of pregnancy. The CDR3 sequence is CASSNDGMNTEAFF. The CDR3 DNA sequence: TGTGCCAGCAGTAACGACGGGATGAACACTGAAGCTTTCTTT.